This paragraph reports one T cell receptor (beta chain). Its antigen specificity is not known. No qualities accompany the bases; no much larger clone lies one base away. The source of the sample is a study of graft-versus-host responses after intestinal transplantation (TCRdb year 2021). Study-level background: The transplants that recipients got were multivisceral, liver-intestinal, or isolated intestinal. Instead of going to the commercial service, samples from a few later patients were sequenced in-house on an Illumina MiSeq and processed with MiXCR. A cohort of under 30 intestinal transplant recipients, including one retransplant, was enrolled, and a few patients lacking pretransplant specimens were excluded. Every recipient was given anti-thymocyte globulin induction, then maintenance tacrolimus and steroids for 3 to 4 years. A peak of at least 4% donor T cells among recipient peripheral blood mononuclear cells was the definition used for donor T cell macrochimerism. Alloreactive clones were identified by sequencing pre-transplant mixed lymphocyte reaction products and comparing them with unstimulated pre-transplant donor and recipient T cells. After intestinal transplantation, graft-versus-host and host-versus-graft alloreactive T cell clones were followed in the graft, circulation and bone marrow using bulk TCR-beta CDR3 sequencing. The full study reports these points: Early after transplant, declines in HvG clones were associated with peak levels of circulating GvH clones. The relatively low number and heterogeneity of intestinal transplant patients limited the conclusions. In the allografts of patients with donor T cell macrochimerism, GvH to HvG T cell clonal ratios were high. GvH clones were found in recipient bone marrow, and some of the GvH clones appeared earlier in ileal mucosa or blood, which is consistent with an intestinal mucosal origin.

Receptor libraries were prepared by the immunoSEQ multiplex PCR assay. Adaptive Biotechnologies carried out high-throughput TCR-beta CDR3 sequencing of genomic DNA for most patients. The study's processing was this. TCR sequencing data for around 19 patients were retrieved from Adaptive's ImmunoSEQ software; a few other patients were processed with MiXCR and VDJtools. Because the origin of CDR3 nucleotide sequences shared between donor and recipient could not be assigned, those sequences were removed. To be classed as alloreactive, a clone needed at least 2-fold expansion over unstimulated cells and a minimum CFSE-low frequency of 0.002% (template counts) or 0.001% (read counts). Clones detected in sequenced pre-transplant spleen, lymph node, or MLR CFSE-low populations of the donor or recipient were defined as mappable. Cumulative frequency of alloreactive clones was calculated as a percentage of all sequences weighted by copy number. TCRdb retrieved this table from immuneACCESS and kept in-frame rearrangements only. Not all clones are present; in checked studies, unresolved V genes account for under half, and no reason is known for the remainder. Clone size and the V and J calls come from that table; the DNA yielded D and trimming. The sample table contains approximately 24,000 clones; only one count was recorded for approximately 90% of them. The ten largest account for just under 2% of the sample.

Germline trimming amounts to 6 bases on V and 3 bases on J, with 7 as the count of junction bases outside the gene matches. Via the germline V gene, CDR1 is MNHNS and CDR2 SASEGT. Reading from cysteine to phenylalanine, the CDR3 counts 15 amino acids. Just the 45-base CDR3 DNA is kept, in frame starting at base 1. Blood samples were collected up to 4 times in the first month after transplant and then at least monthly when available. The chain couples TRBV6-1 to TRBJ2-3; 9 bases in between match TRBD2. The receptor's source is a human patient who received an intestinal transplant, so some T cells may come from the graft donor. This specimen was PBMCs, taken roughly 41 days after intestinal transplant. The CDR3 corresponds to CASRDSGSVTDTQYF. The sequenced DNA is TGTGCCAGCAGGGATAGCGGGAGTGTAACAGATACGCAGTATTTT.